This T cell receptor (beta chain) was documented in a study of PD-1 blockade in classical Hodgkin lymphoma. Patients all relapsed after autologous stem cell transplantation, and there was variation in brentuximab vedotin exposure. Purification of CD4+ T cells from thawed PBMCs was achieved by magnetic negative selection. Comments on this clone: Antigen specificity is unknown.

Study-level results: CD4+ TCR diversity climbed significantly by C4D1, unlike CD8+ TCR diversity.

Germline CDR1 WSHSY, CDR2 SAAADI. The CDR3 contains 16 residues. Losses at the gene ends were 3 bases for V and 4 bases for J; bases not matched to a gene: 9. Method: immunoSEQ multiplex PCR; TCRdb's copy keeps in-frame clones and lacks some. The sample lists 30,000 to 35,000 clones; 80% to 95% were seen once. This clonotype was sampled from a human donor with classical Hodgkin lymphoma. The V call is TRBV10-2, the J call TRBJ2-1, with TRBD1 identical over 7 bases. The specimen comprised CD4+ T cells from blood, sampled at baseline. CDR3 in amino acids: CASSERYRGSYNEQFF. The CDR3 nucleotides are TGCGCCAGCAGTGAAAGGTACAGGGGATCGTACAATGAGCAGTTCTTC.